A single sample gave rise to the 30 T cell receptor beta chains below, sequenced in a study of blood T cell repertoires in COVID-19. Some clones are missing from TCRdb's copy, which holds only in-frame ones; the method was immunoSEQ multiplex PCR. The sample contains some 80,000 clones, 60% to 85% of which appear only once. Sequencing input: peripheral blood. Every receptor here comes from a human donor in a cohort sampled during active COVID-19.

This clone was seen once. The rearrangement links TRBV7-6 to TRBJ2-1; D is perhaps TRBD2 (5 bases). CDR3 length: 16 amino acids. CDR1 and CDR2 (germline): SGHVS, FNYEAQ. V was pared by 1 base and J by 3 bases, with 13 bases between. The CDR3 coding sequence is TGTGCCAGCAGCTTAGGAGGGAACTTCTTCTACAATGAGCAGTTCTTC. Amino acid sequence: CASSLGGNFFYNEQFF.

This chain connects TRBV7-2 to TRBJ2-1, with TRBD2 matching 14 bases. The CDR3 contains 17 residues. Germline CDR1 SGHTA, CDR2 FQGNSA. The V and J ends lost 4 bases and 1 base, in that order; junction bases with no gene match: 3. CDR3 sequence reads: CASSYGTSGSSYNEQFF. In DNA, the CDR3 is TGTGCCAGCAGCTACGGGACTAGCGGGAGTTCCTACAATGAGCAGTTCTTC.

The V call is TRBV6-2 or TRBV6-3, the J call TRBJ1-1; D gene unclear. CDR3 length: 16 residues. Trimming left V 0 bases short and J 3 bases short, with 14 bases between. In germline, CDR1 is MNHEY, CDR2 SVGEGT. This CDR3 is CASSYSRTRGDTEAFF. CDR3 DNA: TGTGCCAGCAGTTACTCGAGGACTCGTGGGGACACTGAAGCTTTCTTT.

The CDR3 sequence: CASSSPGTGWTNTEAFF. The CDR3 DNA follows: TGTGCCAGCAGCTCTCCCGGGACAGGGTGGACGAACACTGAAGCTTTCTTT. This chain uses TRBV11-3 with TRBJ1-1, with TRBD1 matching over 9 bases. CDR1 is SGHNT and CDR2 is YENEEA in the germline V gene. V was pared by 4 bases and J by 1 base, with 10 bases of the junction left unmatched. The CDR3 has 17 residues. Looking up the rest from reference TRBV11-3 and TRBJ1-1 gives the full variable domain: EAGVVQSPRYKIIEKKQPVAFWCNPISGHNTLYWYLQNLGQGPELLIRYENEEAVDDSQLPKDRFSAERLKGVDSTLKIQPAELGDSAVYLCASSSPGTGWTNTEAFFGQGTRLTVV.

The chain joins TRBV4-1 to TRBJ1-1; the D gene is possibly TRBD1 (5 bases). CDR1 and CDR2 (germline): MGHRA, YSYEKL. The CDR3 loop spans 15 amino acids. Trimming shortened V by 2 bases and J by 5 bases, and 15 bases separated the two germline ends. The CDR3 DNA reads TGCGCCAGCAGCCAACTAACGACGGGGGGGACTGAAGCTTTCTTT. It specifies CASSQLTTGGTEAFF.

Only one count was recorded for this clone. V gene TRBV30 combines with J gene TRBJ1-2; a weak D match, TRBD1 (5 bases). Looked up from germline, CDR1 is GTSNPN and CDR2 is SVGIG (reference sequence). The CDR3 length is 14 residues. V lost 2 bases to trimming and J lost 8 bases, with 18 bases between them. The DNA for the CDR3 is TGTGCCTGGAGTAAGAGGACATCGTACCTGGGCTACACCTTC. Protein: CAWSKRTSYLGYTF.

The gene calls are TRBV7-9 and TRBJ2-2, with a possible D match to TRBD2 (6 bases). From germline, CDR1 is SEHNR and CDR2 FQNEAQ (reference sequence). The CDR3 extends over 14 amino acids. The germline V and J ends were trimmed by 5 bases and 5 bases, with 12 bases remaining between them. CDR3 bases: TGTGCCAGCAGCCCTGGACTAAGTACCGGGGAGCTGTTTTTT. Protein: CASSPGLSTGELFF.

V is TRBV2 and J is TRBJ2-7; no clear D. V shed 3 bases and J shed 5 bases, with 17 bases lying between them. Germline V gene data show CDR1 as SNHLY and CDR2 as FYNNEI. This CDR3 region has 15 residues. The CDR3 sequence is CASSERQTLFHEQYF. The DNA of the CDR3 is TGTGCCAGCAGTGAGAGGCAAACCCTATTCCACGAGCAGTACTTC. Full variable domain (rest looked up from reference TRBV2 and TRBJ2-7): EPEVTQTPSHQVTQMGQEVILRCVPISNHLYFYWYRQILGQKVEFLVSFYNNEISEKSEIFDDQFSVERPDGSNFTLKIRSTKLEDSAMYFCASSERQTLFHEQYFGPGTRLTVT.

The J gene is TRBJ2-3, the V gene TRBV2, with D uncertain. This CDR3 is 11 amino acids long. CDR1 is SNHLY and CDR2 is FYNNEI in the germline V gene. Trimming left V 3 bases short and J 8 bases short, with 6 bases between. In DNA, the CDR3 is TGTGCCAGCAGTGACCAGGTTACGCAGTATTTT. Its protein is CASSDQVTQYF.

CDR3 nucleotides: TGTGCCACCAGCAGAGAATCAATGGGGCCTCCGGCCGGGGAGCTGTTTTTT. This gives the protein CATSRESMGPPAGELFF. The rearrangement links TRBV15 to TRBJ2-2; tentative D call: TRBD1 (5 bases). Trimming stripped 0 bases from V and 6 bases from J, with 17 bases between. Germline lookup yields CDR1 LNHNV and CDR2 YYDKDF (reference sequence). This CDR3 contains 17 residues.

The chain is built from TRBV15 and TRBJ1-5; D call uncertain. The CDR3 has 15 amino acids. The V end lost 1 base, the J end lost 2 bases, and 9 bases lay between the germline ends. Germline V gene lookup returns CDR1 LNHNV and CDR2 YYDKDF (reference sequence). The CDR3 loop reads CATSRAEHGNQPQHF. CDR3 coding DNA: TGTGCCACCAGCAGAGCCGAACATGGCAATCAGCCCCAGCATTTT.

The sample holds many counts of this clone. The chain employs TRBV2 and TRBJ2-2; 9 nucleotides line up with TRBD1. The CDR3 sequence is 15 residues long. V shed 4 bases, J shed 5 bases, and the junction held 5 bases outside the gene matches. Germline V CDR1 and CDR2: SNHLY, FYNNEI. CDR3 region: CASSGGTGMTGELFF. The CDR3 bases are TGTGCCAGCAGTGGGGGGACAGGGATGACCGGGGAGCTGTTTTTT.

This chain connects TRBV30 to TRBJ2-1, with a weak D call TRBD1 (6 bases). CDR1 GTSNPN and CDR2 SVGIG come from the germline V gene (reference sequence). The CDR3 contains 10 residues. V shed 5 bases and J shed 10 bases, with 9 bases lying between them. Written as DNA, the CDR3 is TGTGCCTGGTCCGGGACAGAGCAGTTCTTC. Its protein is CAWSGTEQFF.

This clone has more than one count but fewer than ten. The V gene is TRBV20-1, the J gene TRBJ1-1; 8 bases map to TRBD1. CDR3 size: 14 residues. The trim removed 5 bases at V and 3 bases at J, leaving 8 bases unmatched. Germline CDR1 reads DFQATT; CDR2 reads SNEGSKA (reference sequence). DNA for the CDR3: TGCAGTGCTGGTGGACAGGGATTGGACACTGAAGCTTTCTTT. Its translation: CSAGGQGLDTEAFF.

The chain is built from TRBV6-2 or TRBV6-3 and TRBJ2-1, with D tentatively TRBD2 (5 bases). Germline lookup yields CDR1 MNHEY and CDR2 SVGEGT. V was clipped by 2 bases and J by 5 bases, with 13 bases between them. The CDR3 totals 15 residues. The CDR3 sequence is CASSYHARDNNEQFF. The DNA of the CDR3 is TGTGCCAGCAGTTACCACGCCCGGGATAACAATGAGCAGTTCTTC.

The V gene is TRBV10-3, the J gene TRBJ2-2, with 10 bases identical to TRBD2. The CDR3 covers 13 residues. Germline trimming cut 10 bases from V and 5 bases from J; bases unmatched to any gene: 4. CDR1 is ENHRY and CDR2 is SYGVKD in the germline V gene. In nucleotides, the CDR3 is TGTGCCACCGCTAGCGGGAGAACCGGGGAGCTGTTTTTT. It codes for CATASGRTGELFF.

V gene TRBV5-1 combines with J gene TRBJ2-7; D is ambiguous. V lost 1 base and J lost 2, with 19 bases in between. Germline values: CDR1 SGHRS, CDR2 YFSETQ. The CDR3 sequence is 17 residues long. The CDR3 region is CASSLSVGESLTYEQYF. As DNA, the CDR3 is TGCGCCAGCAGCTTGTCGGTTGGAGAAAGCTTAACCTACGAGCAGTACTTC.

The rearrangement joins TRBV5-1 to TRBJ2-7; no definite D call. This CDR3 is built from 13 residues. The V and J ends lost 0 bases and 7 bases respectively, with 11 bases between them. Per germline, CDR1 SGHRS and CDR2 YFSETQ. CDR3 in DNA: TGCGCCAGCAGCTTGGGTGTTGTTCGGGAGCAGTACTTC. This sequence encodes CASSLGVVREQYF. The full variable domain, rest sourced from reference TRBV5-1 and TRBJ2-7, is KAGVTQTPRYLIKTRGQQVTLSCSPISGHRSVSWYQQTPGQGLQFLFEYFSETQRNKGNFPGRFSGRQFSNSRSEMNVSTLELGDSALYLCASSLGVVREQYFGPGTRLTVT.

The chain uses TRBV6-5 and TRBJ1-1; a weak D match, TRBD1 (5 bases). In germline, CDR1 is MNHEY, CDR2 SVGAGI. The V and J ends lost 11 bases and 1 base respectively, with 14 bases between them. The CDR3 loop spans 13 amino acids. The CDR3: CAGTGDRNTEAFF. The CDR3 nucleotides are TGTGCCGGCACCGGTGACAGGAACACTGAAGCTTTCTTT.

This clone was detected ten times or more. CDR3: CASSPRGNQPQHF. In DNA, the CDR3 is TGTGCCAGCAGTCCGCGAGGCAATCAGCCCCAGCATTTT. The V and J genes are TRBV28 and TRBJ1-5; D is ambiguous. V dropped 5 bases and J dropped 2 bases, with 7 bases sitting between them. The CDR3 sequence is 13 residues long. The V gene's germline CDR1 is MDHEN and CDR2 SYDVKM.

This clone was recorded at least ten times. The chain is built from TRBV5-4 and TRBJ2-5, with 15 bases fitting TRBD2. The CDR3 runs 18 residues. V shed 6 bases and J 5 bases; nucleotides not matched to a gene: 14. Germline loops: CDR1 SGHNT, CDR2 YYREEE (reference sequence). CDR3 loop: CASTRTSGRGYSHETQYF. The CDR3 DNA reads TGTGCCAGCACCAGGACTAGCGGGAGGGGGTACTCTCACGAGACCCAGTACTTC.

This chain connects TRBV7-2 to TRBJ1-1; TRBD1 might be the D (5 bases). CDR1 and CDR2 (germline): SGHTA, FQGNSA. V was trimmed by 4 bases and J by 4 bases, leaving 13 bases between them. The CDR3 length is 14 residues. The CDR3 sequence is CASSSWAGGTEAFF. The CDR3 DNA is TGTGCCAGCAGCTCTTGGGCGGGGGGCACTGAAGCTTTCTTT.

The CDR3 here is CASSHGTGDGVAGELFF. DNA for the CDR3: TGCGCCAGCAGCCACGGGACAGGGGATGGGGTGGCCGGGGAGCTGTTTTTT. This chain joins TRBV4-1 and TRBJ2-2, with 10 bases aligning to TRBD1. Germline lookup yields CDR1 MGHRA and CDR2 YSYEKL. The length of the CDR3 is 17 residues. Unmatched junction bases numbered 10, after V lost 3 bases and J lost 6 bases.

The rearrangement uses TRBV3-1 (or the pseudogene TRBV3-2) and TRBJ1-1; a weak D match, TRBD1 (5 bases). The V gene lost 0 bases and the J gene lost 1 base, with 6 bases spanning the gap. Germline CDR1 reads LGHDT; CDR2 reads YNNKEL (reference sequence). There are 14 residues in the CDR3. Written as DNA, the CDR3 is TGTGCCAGCAGCCAAGATGGGGCGAACACTGAAGCTTTCTTT. It encodes CASSQDGANTEAFF.

In its sample, this clone was seen a few times. The chain recombines TRBV5-1 with TRBJ1-1; 9 positions agree with TRBD1. CDR1 is SGHRS and CDR2 is YFSETQ in the germline V gene. V gave up 7 bases and J gave up 4 bases; unmatched junction bases: 5. The CDR3 runs 13 residues. CDR3 nucleotide sequence: TGCGCCAGCTTACTGGACAGGGGCACTGAAGCTTTCTTT. Amino acid sequence: CASLLDRGTEAFF.

V gene TRBV2 combines with J gene TRBJ1-4; 10 bases are a match to TRBD1. Germline CDR1 reads SNHLY; CDR2 reads FYNNEI. V shed 4 bases, J shed 6 bases, and the junction held 5 bases outside the gene matches. This CDR3 spans 15 amino acids. CDR3 residues: CASSGGTGEDEKLFF. The DNA of the CDR3 is TGTGCCAGCAGTGGGGGGACAGGGGAAGATGAAAAACTGTTTTTT.

The rearrangement joins TRBV7-2 to TRBJ2-1; possible D gene TRBD2, 6 bases. Trimming took 6 bases from V and 9 from J, leaving 18 bases between them. The CDR3 has 14 amino acids. The germline CDR1 and CDR2 sequences are SGHTA and FQGNSA. The CDR3, as DNA: TGTGCCAGCAGTCTTCTCGCGGGATGGAGTGAGCAGTTCTTC. Its protein is CASSLLAGWSEQFF.

This clone showed up just once. V gene TRBV3-1 (or the pseudogene TRBV3-2) combines with J gene TRBJ2-5; 11 nucleotides align to TRBD2. Trimming cost V 1 base and J 5 bases; bases outside gene matches: 12. CDR1 and CDR2 from the germline V gene are LGHDT and YNNKEL (reference sequence). The CDR3 sequence is 18 residues long. This CDR3 reads CASSQVGTSGSWTETQYF. DNA of the CDR3: TGTGCCAGCAGCCAAGTAGGGACTAGCGGCTCCTGGACGGAGACCCAGTACTTC.

This clone was recorded a few times. CDR3 sequence: CASSRGGGGFPYEQYF. In DNA, the CDR3 is TGTGCCAGCAGCCGCGGGGGCGGGGGGTTTCCCTACGAGCAGTACTTC. V and J are TRBV11-2 and TRBJ2-7; 8 bases are shared with TRBD2. Germline V gene lookup returns CDR1 SGHAT and CDR2 FQNNGV. V trimming: 5 bases; J trimming: 2 bases; junction bases outside the gene matches: 11. The CDR3 has 16 amino acids.

CDR3: CASSLAGGTETQYF. The CDR3 DNA is TGTGCCAGCAGCTTAGCGGGAGGAACAGAGACCCAGTACTTC. The chain employs TRBV11-2 and TRBJ2-5; 7 nucleotides align to TRBD2. CDR1 is SGHAT and CDR2 is FQNNGV in the germline V gene. Trimming at V came to 1 base and at J to 4 bases, leaving 3 bases not matched to a gene. The CDR3 runs to 14 residues.